This TCR beta chain appears in the sequencing data of a study of T cells in Graves' hyperthyroidism and ophthalmopathy. It was RNA transcripts that yielded the amplified TCR beta CDR3 regions. Researchers ran a first-round RT-PCR on the TCR CDR3 using the HTBI primer set. TCRdb analysed the multiplex PCR reads with MiXCR anew, one entry per CDR3 protein. Here the sample spans 600,000 to 650,000 distinct CDR3 sequences, roughly 17% being singletons. The CDR3 spans 14 residues. The ends were cut back, 5 bases at V and 0 bases at J, with 9 bases in the middle. Stable hyperthyroidism: no ophthalmopathy progression over 18 months of follow-up. This clonotype was counted only a few times.

The rearrangement links TRBV12-3 or TRBV12-4 to TRBJ2-3; D uncertain. Sequenced sample: blood. This receptor was identified in a woman aged 25-40 years with Graves' hyperthyroidism. The CDR3 DNA follows: TGTGCCAGCAGTCCGAACACTAGCACAGATACGCAGTATTTT. It translates to CASSPNTSTDTQYF.